This entry lists 27 T cell receptor beta chains sequenced from one sample in a study of blood T cell repertoires in COVID-19. The repertoire was sequenced with immunoSEQ multiplex PCR; TCRdb's copy has only in-frame clones and lacks some. Among 95,000 to 150,000 clones listed, about 80% were seen once. The sequencing sample was made of peripheral blood. These receptors were taken from a woman at least 80 years old with acute or convalescent COVID-19.

This chain joins TRBV27 and TRBJ2-7; 8 bases line up with TRBD1. The CDR3 length is 15 residues. Losses at the gene ends were 6 bases for V and 7 bases for J; bases not matched to a gene: 14. The germline CDR1 and CDR2 sequences are MNHEY and SMNVEV (reference sequence). The CDR3, as DNA: TGTGCCAGCAGCCCCAGACAGGGGTTTATGAGGGAGCAGTACTTC. This gives the protein CASSPRQGFMREQYF.

This chain links TRBV15 with TRBJ2-3, with D possibly TRBD1 on 6 matching bases. Germline V gene sequence: CDR1 LNHNV, CDR2 YYDKDF (reference sequence). The CDR3 has 15 amino acids. V lost 1 base and J 4 bases, leaving 12 bases between the germline ends. The CDR3 spells CATSRAGDGADTQYF. The CDR3 DNA follows: TGTGCCACCAGCAGAGCAGGGGATGGCGCAGATACGCAGTATTTT. Full variable domain (missing parts from reference TRBV15 and TRBJ2-3): DAMVIQNPRYQVTQFGKPVTLSCSQTLNHNVMYWYQQKSSQAPKLLFHYYDKDFNNEADTPDNFQSRRPNTSFCFLDIRSPGLGDTAMYLCATSRAGDGADTQYFGPGTRLTVL.

The rearrangement joins TRBV29-1 to TRBJ1-4; D uncertain. The CDR3 contains 14 residues. V was trimmed by 2 bases and J by 4 bases, leaving 11 bases between them. Per germline, CDR1 SQVTM and CDR2 ANQGSEA. Written as DNA, the CDR3 is TGCAGCGTTGAAAAACTTATCCTTAATGAAAAACTGTTTTTT. It codes for CSVEKLILNEKLFF.

As concerns this clone: Likely a read error: the CDR3 ends without its conserved phenylalanine or tryptophan. The DNA is left out, because the CDR3 cannot be placed on it with certainty; the CDR3 is given as TCRdb lists it. V gene TRBV6-4 combines with J gene TRBJ1-1. Germline V gene sequence: CDR1 MRHNA, CDR2 SNTAGT. The CDR3 has 8 residues if both end residues are counted. The CDR3 sequence is CASSEGGV.

The genes are TRBV28 and TRBJ1-5; 9 nucleotides agree with TRBD1. This CDR3 contains 15 residues. Trimming took 7 bases from V and 6 from J; bases not matched to a gene: 10. CDR1 MDHEN and CDR2 SYDVKM come from the germline V gene. The CDR3 coding sequence is TGTGCCAGCATGAATCTGGGACAGGGCCCTCAGCCCCAGCATTTT. This sequence encodes CASMNLGQGPQPQHF.

The chain is built from TRBV2 and TRBJ1-2, with D tentatively TRBD1 (6 bases). The germline V gene has CDR1 SNHLY and CDR2 FYNNEI. This CDR3 is 14 amino acids long. The V and J ends lost 2 bases and 8 bases respectively, with 15 bases between them. The CDR3 here is CASSELGGADGYTF. CDR3 in DNA: TGTGCCAGCAGTGAACTAGGGGGGGCCGACGGCTACACCTTC.

The rearrangement uses TRBV4-3 and TRBJ2-1, with 8 bases matching TRBD2. With V trimmed by 4 bases and J by 0 bases, 8 bases remained unmatched. The CDR3 consists of 17 residues. The germline V gene has CDR1 LGHNA and CDR2 YSLEER. The CDR3 bases are TGCGCCAGCAGCCCGTGGGACGGGGGGGGCTCCTACAATGAGCAGTTCTTC. Amino acid sequence: CASSPWDGGGSYNEQFF.

In nucleotides, the CDR3 is TGTGCCAGCAGTCCCGGACACGTACTGAACACTGAAGCTTTCTTT. Encoded protein: CASSPGHVLNTEAFF. V is TRBV28 and J is TRBJ1-1; TRBD1 might be the D (5 bases). Germline assignment: CDR1 MDHEN and CDR2 SYDVKM. With 5 bases removed from V and 0 bases from J, the gap between germline ends came to 13 bases. The CDR3 covers 15 residues.

J is TRBJ2-3 and V is TRBV29-1; D might be TRBD1 (8 bases). V lost 3 bases to trimming and J lost 8 bases, with 15 bases between them. The germline V gene has CDR1 SQVTM and CDR2 ANQGSEA. This CDR3 is built from 13 residues. CDR3 sequence reads: CSVDLTGGGTQYF. In nucleotides, the CDR3 is TGCAGCGTTGACCTTACAGGGGGGGGTACGCAGTATTTT.

This clone was counted between two and nine times. This CDR3 is also generated by other DNA sequences in the sample. This chain connects TRBV7-2 to TRBJ2-1, with 7 positions matching TRBD2. Unmatched junction bases numbered 0, after V lost 1 base and J lost 0 bases. The CDR3 runs 15 residues. Germline CDR1 is SGHTA and CDR2 is FQGNSA. CDR3 bases: TGTGCCAGCAGCTTAGGGGGGGGCTCCTACAATGAGCAGTTCTTC. This codes for CASSLGGGSYNEQFF.

This clone was observed a few times. V usage is TRBV27 and J usage is TRBJ1-1, with D perhaps TRBD1 (5 bases). CDR3 length: 12 amino acids. V lost 8 bases and J lost 10, with 17 bases in between. The V gene's germline CDR1 is MNHEY and CDR2 SMNVEV (reference sequence). The CDR3 protein is CASPQSTVRAFF. For the CDR3, the DNA is TGTGCCAGCCCCCAATCGACAGTACGAGCTTTCTTT.

V and J are TRBV6-2 or TRBV6-3 and TRBJ1-1; the D gene is possibly TRBD1 (5 bases). V lost 5 bases to trimming and J lost 4 bases, with 14 bases between them. The germline V gene has CDR1 MNHEY and CDR2 SVGEGT. The CDR3 is 14 amino acids. CDR3 sequence: CASSASGFVTEAFF. In DNA form, the CDR3 reads TGTGCCAGCAGTGCGTCAGGGTTCGTCACTGAAGCTTTCTTT.

This clone was found a few times. CDR3 region: CASSLPRSGGRFEQYF. The CDR3 coding sequence is TGTGCCAGCAGTTTACCACGGAGTGGCGGGAGATTTGAGCAGTACTTC. The rearrangement uses TRBV27 and TRBJ2-7; 7 bases match TRBD2. V shed 2 bases and J 7 bases; nucleotides not matched to a gene: 14. There are 16 residues in the CDR3. Germline V gene lookup returns CDR1 MNHEY and CDR2 SMNVEV (reference sequence).

This rearrangement joins TRBV18 to TRBJ2-7; D uncertain. Germline V CDR1 and CDR2: KGHSH, LQKENI. V was shortened by 1 base and J by 1 base, with 8 bases between the two germline ends. This CDR3 region has 14 residues. CDR3 sequence (DNA): TGTGCCAGCTCACCACAATCACAGTCCTACGAGCAGTACTTC. This translates into CASSPQSQSYEQYF.

The V gene is TRBV6-1, the J gene TRBJ1-5; TRBD1 might be the D (5 bases). Trimming removed 0 bases at V and 0 bases at J, with 18 bases between. CDR3 size: 19 residues. The germline gives CDR1 MNHNS, CDR2 SASEGT. The CDR3 DNA reads as TGTGCCAGCAGTGAAGCGGGGGGACCGCGTCGCTATAGCAATCAGCCCCAGCATTTT. It yields the protein CASSEAGGPRRYSNQPQHF.

This clone was observed at least ten times. The rearrangement joins TRBV6-1 to TRBJ1-5; 8 nucleotides agree with TRBD1. V was clipped by 2 bases and J by 1 base; unmatched bases: 7. The CDR3 spans 17 residues. From germline, CDR1 is MNHNS and CDR2 SASEGT. This chain's CDR3 is CASSEQPGTGSNQPQHF. The DNA for the CDR3 is TGTGCCAGCAGTGAACAACCCGGGACAGGAAGCAATCAGCCCCAGCATTTT.

The CDR3 DNA follows: TGTGCCAGCAGCGAGACATCCCTGGACACTGAAGCTTTCTTT. Translating it yields CASSETSLDTEAFF. The V gene is TRBV5-4, the J gene TRBJ1-1, with unresolved D. This CDR3 region has 14 residues. CDR1 and CDR2 from the germline V gene are SGHNT and YYREEE (reference sequence). V lost 4 bases, J lost 3 bases, and 13 bases lay in between.

The chain is built from TRBV7-9 and TRBJ2-3, with 10 bases that match TRBD1. V shed 10 bases and J 5 bases; nucleotides not matched to a gene: 6. The CDR3 loop spans 13 amino acids. Germline CDR1 and CDR2: SEHNR and FQNEAQ (reference sequence). CDR3 residues: CANRQGAGDTQYF. CDR3 sequence (DNA): TGTGCCAATAGACAGGGGGCTGGAGATACGCAGTATTTT.

V and J are TRBV11-3 and TRBJ2-7; 9 positions agree with TRBD2. Germline V gene sequence: CDR1 SGHNT, CDR2 YENEEA. V lost 8 bases and J lost 7; bases outside the gene matches: 12. This CDR3 spans 14 amino acids. The CDR3 DNA is TGTGCCAGCTCCCCGGGCGGGAGGGCCTGGGAGCAGTACTTC. It is translated as CASSPGGRAWEQYF.

The chain joins TRBV24-1 to TRBJ1-4, with TRBD1 matching over 9 bases. Germline V lookup: CDR1 KGHDR, CDR2 SFDVKD. This CDR3 region has 14 residues. V trimming: 3 bases; J trimming: 11 bases; junction bases outside the gene matches: 6. The CDR3 sequence is CATSDRTGGEKLFF. The CDR3 DNA sequence: TGTGCCACCAGTGATCGAACAGGGGGCGAGAAACTGTTTTTT.

V gene TRBV29-1 combines with J gene TRBJ2-7; TRBD1 matches at 10 bases. Germline-derived CDR1 and CDR2 are SQVTM and ANQGSEA. V was pared by 4 bases and J by 0 bases, with 0 bases of the junction left unmatched. The CDR3 contains 13 residues. The CDR3 region is CSVGTGGSYEQYF. The CDR3 nucleotides read TGCAGCGTTGGGACAGGGGGCTCCTACGAGCAGTACTTC.

This clone came up a few times. The chain employs TRBV19 and TRBJ2-1; TRBD2 matches at 8 bases. Germline-derived CDR1 and CDR2 are LNHDA and SQIVND (reference sequence). V shed 10 bases, J shed 4 bases, and the junction held 9 bases outside the gene matches. This CDR3 region has 14 residues. CDR3 sequence (DNA): TGTGCCATCACCGGGACTAGACAATACAATGAGCAGTTCTTC. Translated, it gives CAITGTRQYNEQFF.

The chain is built from TRBV11-2 and TRBJ2-2, with TRBD2 identical over 7 bases. Trimming cost V 5 bases and J 7 bases; bases outside gene matches: 13. The CDR3 is 16 residues long. Germline CDR1 reads SGHAT; CDR2 reads FQNNGV. CDR3 residues: CASSLGLGMKSGELFF. DNA of the CDR3: TGTGCCAGCAGCCTCGGACTAGGGATGAAGAGCGGGGAGCTGTTTTTT.

The count of this clone is one. This chain joins TRBV9 and TRBJ1-3, with a possible D match to TRBD1 (5 bases). V was trimmed by 2 bases and J by 0 bases, leaving 9 bases between them. Germline lookup yields CDR1 SGDLS and CDR2 YYNGEE. The CDR3 length is 15 residues. The CDR3 DNA follows: TGTGCCAGCAGCGTCTCGGGGGGCTCTGGAAACACCATATATTTT. Its translation is CASSVSGGSGNTIYF.

The rearrangement links TRBV7-8 to TRBJ2-3; no clear D. V lost 6 bases and J lost 7, with 8 bases in between. Germline values: CDR1 SGHVS, CDR2 FQNEAQ. This CDR3 has 11 residues. The CDR3 bases are TGTGCCAGCAGTAGCAAATATACGCAGTATTTT. This sequence encodes CASSSKYTQYF.

The table lists this clone with a few counts. The V and J genes are TRBV28 and TRBJ1-2; possibly TRBD1 for D (5 bases). The CDR3 has 14 residues. Germline CDR1 MDHEN, CDR2 SYDVKM. Between the trimmed V and J ends, which lost 8 bases and 3 bases, there was a span of 16 bases. Here the CDR3 DNA reads TGTGCCAGCCGCGTCGGGGGGACCGACTATGGCTACACCTTC. Protein sequence: CASRVGGTDYGYTF.

CDR3 sequence: CASSLGHRGRYTF. DNA for the CDR3: TGTGCCAGCAGCTTAGGCCATAGAGGTCGCTACACCTTC. The rearrangement joins TRBV7-2 to TRBJ1-2; no reliable D call. The germline V and J ends were trimmed by 1 base and 9 bases, with 12 bases remaining between them. From germline, CDR1 is SGHTA and CDR2 FQGNSA. The CDR3 spans 13 residues.